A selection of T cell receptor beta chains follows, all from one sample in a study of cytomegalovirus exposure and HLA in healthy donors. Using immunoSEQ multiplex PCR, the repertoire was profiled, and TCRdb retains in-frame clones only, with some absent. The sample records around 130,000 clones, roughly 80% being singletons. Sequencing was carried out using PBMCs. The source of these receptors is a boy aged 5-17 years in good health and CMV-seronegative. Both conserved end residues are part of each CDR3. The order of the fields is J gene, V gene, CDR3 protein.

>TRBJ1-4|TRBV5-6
CASSSPNEKLFF
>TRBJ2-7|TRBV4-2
CASSQERTSGSGEQYF
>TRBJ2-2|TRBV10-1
CASSPGGGSGTGELFF
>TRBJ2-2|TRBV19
CASSILLEGTGELFF
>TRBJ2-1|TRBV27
CASSWVGGNFEQFF
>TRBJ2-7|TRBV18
CASSPEGQGAGEQYF
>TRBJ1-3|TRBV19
CASSYGNTIYF
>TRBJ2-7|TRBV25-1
CASSPRLPQPLEQYF
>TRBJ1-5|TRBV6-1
CASSEEGFSNQPQHF
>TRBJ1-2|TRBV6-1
CASSETGGLVGYGYTF
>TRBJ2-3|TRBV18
CASSPWQTNDGTDTQYF
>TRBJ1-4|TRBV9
CASSVEGSSPMFF
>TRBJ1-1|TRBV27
CASSYRVDTEAFF
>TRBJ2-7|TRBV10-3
CAISKPGSSYEQYF
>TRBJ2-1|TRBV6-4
CASSDLAGDFNEQFF
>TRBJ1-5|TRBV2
CASSEAGQGWQPQHF
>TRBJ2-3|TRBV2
CASSLAGGPRTDTQYF
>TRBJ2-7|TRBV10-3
CAISESGRNPHSSYEQYF
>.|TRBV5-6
CASSFQSAGGYEQYF
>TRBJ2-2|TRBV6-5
CASSRLALNTGELFF
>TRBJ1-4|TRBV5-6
CASSWGTGANEKLFF
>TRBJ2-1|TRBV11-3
CASSYTGTSSAYNEQFF
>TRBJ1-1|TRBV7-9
CASSPRGPNTEAFF
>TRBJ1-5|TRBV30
CAWSVTRDPNQPQHF
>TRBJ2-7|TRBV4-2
CASSQDAGSYEQYF
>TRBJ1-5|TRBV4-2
CASSQEAAGVQPQHF
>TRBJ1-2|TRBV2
CASTSGAYGDRFWGYTF
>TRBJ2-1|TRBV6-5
CASRTYYNEQFF
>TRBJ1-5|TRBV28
CASSPTTVSNQPQHF
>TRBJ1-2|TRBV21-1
CASSPLYGGRSYTF
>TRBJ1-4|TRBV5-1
CASSSGPDRPLF
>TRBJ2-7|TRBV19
CASSIRSPGGFDEQYF